This T cell receptor beta chain was captured by sequencing in a study of blood T cell repertoires in COVID-19. What the recovered Cohort 3 donors had was two negative PCRs, clearance, or symptom resolution. The V end was cut by 4 bases, the J end by 0 bases, with 11 bases between. The CDR3 totals 15 residues. The germline CDR1 and CDR2 sequences are SGHNT and YYREEE (reference sequence). The protocol was immunoSEQ multiplex PCR, while the TCRdb copy is restricted to in-frame clones and leaves out a portion. The sample has about 230,000 clones; about nine tenths are singletons. The sequence was collected from a man between 18 and 35 years old who had recovered from COVID-19. This chain links TRBV5-4 with TRBJ1-3, with D possibly matching TRBD1 (5 bases). The sequencing sample was made of PBMCs or T cells enriched from blood (not recorded which). The CDR3 nucleotides read TGTGCCAGCAGCGTTGACAGCACCTCTGGAAACACCATATATTTT. It encodes CASSVDSTSGNTIYF.